Each of the 16 T cell receptor beta chains below was sequenced from the same sample in a study of low-dose radiotherapy and immunotherapy resistance in tumors. Time point reported: after trial treatment. Treatment specified: LDRT plus nivolumab, ipilimumab, low-dose cyclophosphamide and aspirin (RACIN trial). First-strand cDNA used TRAV- and TRBV-specific primers, covering alpha and beta chains. TCRs underwent 15 to 20 PCR cycles of amplification with a constant-region primer and V-primer adapter. TCRdb recomputed calls from the reads with MiXCR, one row per CDR3 protein. The sample has under 75,000 distinct CDR3 sequences; 20% to 25% are singletons. Sequenced here: PBMCs, sampled after low-dose radiotherapy plus immunotherapy. The receptors come from a male donor with prostate cancer.

Only a few counts were recorded for this clonotype. The chain combines TRBV20-1 with TRBJ2-2, with TRBD1 identical over 7 bases. CDR1 DFQATT and CDR2 SNEGSKA come from the germline V gene (reference sequence). V trimming: 6 bases; J trimming: 3 bases; junction bases outside the gene matches: 4. CDR3 size: 13 residues. CDR3 in DNA: TGCAGTGCAAGGGGGCAGGACACCGGGGAGCTGTTTTTT. It is translated as CSARGQDTGELFF.

This clonotype was recorded at least ten times. J is TRBJ2-2 and V is TRBV10-3, with 7 nucleotides matching TRBD2. This CDR3 has 15 amino acids. CDR1 is ENHRY, CDR2 SYGVKD, per germline. The J segment lost 4 bases and the V segment lost 2 bases, leaving 4 bases of the junction unmatched. For the CDR3, the DNA is TGTGCCATCAGTGAGACCGGGGGGAGCACCGGGGAGCTGTTTTTT. This translates into CAISETGGSTGELFF.

This clonotype showed up many times. The chain couples TRBV9 to TRBJ2-1; weak D call: TRBD1 (5 bases). Trimming shortened V by 4 bases and J by 0 bases, and 11 bases separated the two germline ends. This CDR3 has 15 residues. Germline CDR1 reads SGDLS; CDR2 reads YYNGEE. The CDR3 DNA sequence: TGTGCCAGCAGCAAGACAGAGAGCTCCTACAATGAGCAGTTCTTC. Encoded protein: CASSKTESSYNEQFF.

At least ten counts were recorded for this clonotype. The genes are TRBV6-5 and TRBJ1-6, with no clear D. Germline CDR1 is MNHEY and CDR2 is SVGAGI. Trimming pared 0 bases from V and 7 bases from J, leaving 10 bases between. CDR3 length: 15 amino acids. The DNA of the CDR3 is TGTGCCAGCAGTTACTCGTCACAGAGCAATTCACCCCTCCACTTT. It yields the protein CASSYSSQSNSPLHF.

Worth noting for this clonotype: One base separates it from a far larger clone, so it is likely a read error. This sequence joins TRBV2 and TRBJ2-5; unclear D gene. The germline V gene has CDR1 SNHLY and CDR2 FYNNEI. The CDR3 is 16 residues long. V was clipped by 3 bases and J by 11 bases, with 25 bases between them. The CDR3 spells CASSDGVNRQNNEQYF. Here the CDR3 DNA reads TGTGCCAGCAGTGATGGCGTCAACCGACAAAACAATGAGCAGTACTTC.

This clonotype was picked up many times. V usage is TRBV5-1 and J usage is TRBJ2-3; D not resolved. There are 13 residues in the CDR3. Germline V lookup: CDR1 SGHRS, CDR2 YFSETQ. V was shortened by 6 bases and J by 6 bases, with 14 bases between the two germline ends. In DNA form, the CDR3 reads TGCGCCAGCACGGACCGGTATCCCGATACGCAGTATTTT. Its translation: CASTDRYPDTQYF.

This clonotype showed up many times. The V and J genes are TRBV28 and TRBJ1-2; D is unresolved. The germline V and J ends were trimmed by 1 base and 8 bases, with 14 bases remaining between them. This CDR3 comprises 14 residues. Germline assignment: CDR1 MDHEN and CDR2 SYDVKM. CDR3 sequence (DNA): TGTGCCAGCAGTTTATCGGCAGGCACTGGAGGCTACACCTTC. It translates to CASSLSAGTGGYTF.

This clonotype has a count of ten or more. This chain uses TRBV12-3 or TRBV12-4 with TRBJ1-4, with 9 bases that match TRBD1. The V segment lost 6 bases and the J segment 7 bases; nucleotides outside the gene matches: 9. The CDR3 consists of 15 residues. The CDR3 loop reads CASRLQGQGSEKLFF. DNA for the CDR3: TGTGCCAGCAGACTCCAGGGACAGGGCTCTGAAAAACTGTTTTTT.

This clonotype was counted at least ten times. The V gene is TRBV30, the J gene TRBJ1-5; D gene ambiguous. Between the trimmed V and J ends, which lost 1 base and 1 base, there was a span of 5 bases. The CDR3 runs to 13 residues. Germline V gene data show CDR1 as GTSNPN and CDR2 as SVGIG (reference sequence). The CDR3 bases are TGTGCCTGGAGTGAGAGGAGCAATCAGCCCCAGCATTTT. Encoded protein: CAWSERSNQPQHF.

A word on this clonotype: A far larger clone lies a single base away; this is likely a read error. This rearrangement joins TRBV6-5 to TRBJ2-5; D may be TRBD1 (6 bases). V lost 0 bases and J 4 bases, leaving 12 bases between the germline ends. CDR1 and CDR2 (germline): MNHEY, SVGAGI. The CDR3 covers 15 residues. The DNA of the CDR3 is TGTGCCAGCAGTTACTCCAGGGGCGCGAGAGAGACCCAGTACTTC. The encoded protein is CASSYSRGARETQYF.

This clonotype has at least ten counts. The chain employs TRBV20-1 and TRBJ2-7, with 7 bases that match TRBD2. J lost 0 bases, V lost 6 bases, and 5 bases had no gene match. The germline V gene has CDR1 DFQATT and CDR2 SNEGSKA (reference sequence). The CDR3 covers 13 residues. CDR3 sequence: CSAEGGSSYEQYF. CDR3 sequence (DNA): TGCAGTGCCGAAGGCGGGAGCTCCTACGAGCAGTACTTC.

This clonotype has at least ten counts. The chain joins TRBV14 to TRBJ2-5, with no clear D. The germline CDR1 and CDR2 sequences are SGHDN and FVKESK. V dropped 1 base and J dropped 5 bases, with 5 bases sitting between them. The CDR3 totals 12 residues. The CDR3 nucleotides read TGTGCCAGCAGCCAAGCGTGGGAGACCCAGTACTTC. Its protein product is CASSQAWETQYF.

There are many counts of this clonotype. The chain uses TRBV12-3 or TRBV12-4 and TRBJ1-5, with D unclear. The CDR3 loop spans 13 amino acids. V gave up 3 bases and J gave up 3 bases, with 6 bases separating them. In DNA, the CDR3 is TGTGCCAGCAGTTTTACGTACAATCAGCCCCAGCATTTT. It encodes CASSFTYNQPQHF.

This clonotype was seen at least ten times. The chain combines TRBV7-9 with TRBJ2-4, with TRBD2 identical over 13 bases. This CDR3 spans 16 amino acids. The germline V gene has CDR1 SEHNR and CDR2 FQNEAQ (reference sequence). Trimming at V came to 4 bases and at J to 7 bases, leaving 7 bases not matched to a gene. The CDR3: CASSWSRTSGSNIQYF. The CDR3 DNA reads TGTGCCAGCAGCTGGAGTCGGACTAGCGGGAGTAACATTCAGTACTTC.

This chain joins TRBV27 and TRBJ2-7, with D tentatively TRBD2 (6 bases). The V end lost 8 bases, the J end lost 1 base, and 15 bases lay between the germline ends. CDR1 and CDR2 from the germline V gene are MNHEY and SMNVEV (reference sequence). The CDR3 totals 14 residues. The CDR3 DNA is TGTGCCAGCTGGCATGCGGGGAAGTCCTACGAGCAGTACTTC. Its translation: CASWHAGKSYEQYF.

In regard to this clonotype: The likely explanation is a read error, given a far larger clone one base away. The gene calls are TRBV2 and TRBJ2-7; 7 bases agree with TRBD1. V trimming: 6 bases; J trimming: 7 bases; junction bases outside the gene matches: 15. CDR1 and CDR2 (germline): SNHLY, FYNNEI. CDR3 length: 15 amino acids. The CDR3 nucleotides read TGTGCCAGCAGCGCCGACAGGGCCGCCTACAATGAGCAGTACTTC. It specifies CASSADRAAYNEQYF.